Below, 24 T cell receptor beta chains from the same sample are listed, as sequenced in a study of blood T cell repertoires in COVID-19. TCRdb's table, derived via immunoSEQ multiplex PCR, lists solely in-frame clones and lacks some. Of roughly 190,000 clones detected, more than 75% appear once; the ten largest clones hold over 3.5%. The sample comprised peripheral blood. The receptors come from a man aged 18 to 30 with active or convalescent COVID-19.

CDR3 coding DNA: TGTGCCAGCTCACCATTTGAACAGACACCTTGGGAGCAGTACTTC. This translates into CASSPFEQTPWEQYF. The rearrangement uses TRBV18 and TRBJ2-7; no reliable D call. V gave up 2 bases and J gave up 7 bases, with 18 bases separating them. Germline assignment: CDR1 KGHSH and CDR2 LQKENI. There are 15 residues in the CDR3.

The V and J genes are TRBV4-3 and TRBJ1-4; D is uncertain. Germline-derived CDR1 and CDR2 are LGHNA and YSLEER. This CDR3 contains 14 residues. V was clipped by 3 bases and J by 1 base, with 6 bases between them. The CDR3 region has the DNA TGCGCCAGCAGCCAGGAGGGAACTAATGAAAAACTGTTTTTT. Amino acid sequence: CASSQEGTNEKLFF.

The chain joins TRBV6-5 to TRBJ2-1, with D perhaps TRBD2 (5 bases). Germline V gene sequence: CDR1 MNHEY, CDR2 SVGAGI. Trimming left V 4 bases short and J 6 bases short, with 13 bases between. This CDR3 region has 14 residues. CDR3 in amino acids: CASSFELEGNEQFF. The CDR3 DNA sequence: TGTGCCAGCAGTTTCGAACTAGAGGGCAATGAGCAGTTCTTC.

This chain connects TRBV11-1 to TRBJ2-2, with no clear D. Germline V gene sequence: CDR1 SGHAT, CDR2 FQDESV (reference sequence). Between the trimmed V and J ends, which lost 4 bases and 5 bases, there was a span of 11 bases. The CDR3 is 14 amino acids. For the CDR3, the DNA is TGTGCCAGCAGCTCTACCCGGGTGACCGGGGAGCTGTTTTTT. This gives the protein CASSSTRVTGELFF.

The chain recombines TRBV24-1 with TRBJ1-5, with a tentative D call TRBD1 (6 bases). Germline V gene data show CDR1 as KGHDR and CDR2 as SFDVKD. Between the trimmed V and J ends, which lost 5 bases and 5 bases, there was a span of 15 bases. There are 15 residues in the CDR3. CDR3 DNA sequence: TGTGCCACCAGTGCAGGATCACAGGGCGATCAGCCCCAGCATTTT. This gives the protein CATSAGSQGDQPQHF.

The genes are TRBV7-9 and TRBJ2-5; possibly TRBD2 for D (5 bases). The V gene lost 1 base and the J gene lost 2 bases, with 14 bases spanning the gap. The germline V gene has CDR1 SEHNR and CDR2 FQNEAQ (reference sequence). The CDR3 runs 16 residues. The CDR3 DNA reads as TGTGCCAGCAGCTTAGGTGAGGGCCTGGGGCAAGAGACCCAGTACTTC. This translates into CASSLGEGLGQETQYF. The whole variable domain, filled in from reference TRBV7-9 and TRBJ2-5, reads DTGVSQNPRHKITKRGQNVTFRCDPISEHNRLYWYRQTLGQGPEFLTYFQNEAQLEKSRLLSDRFSAERPKGSFSTLEIQRTEQGDSAMYLCASSLGEGLGQETQYFGPGTRLLVL.

CDR3 nucleotide sequence: TGCAGCGATGCAGGGGATGGAAACTATGGCTACACCTTC. Protein sequence: CSDAGDGNYGYTF. V gene TRBV29-1 combines with J gene TRBJ1-2; TRBD1 is a possible D gene (6 bases). Trimming cost V 7 bases and J 2 bases, with 14 bases left between them. The CDR3 has 13 amino acids. The germline V gene has CDR1 SQVTM and CDR2 ANQGSEA.

The chain recombines TRBV25-1 with TRBJ2-1; the D gene is possibly TRBD1 (5 bases). The CDR3 consists of 15 residues. Germline CDR1 reads MGHDK; CDR2 reads SYGVNS. Trimming shortened V by 3 bases and J by 0 bases, and 9 bases separated the two germline ends. The CDR3 nucleotides read TGTGCCAGCAGTGACGCAGGGCTCTCCTACAATGAGCAGTTCTTC. Translation gives CASSDAGLSYNEQFF.

This chain links TRBV24-1 with TRBJ2-2; the match to TRBD2 covers 9 bases. Germline values: CDR1 KGHDR, CDR2 SFDVKD. This CDR3 has 16 residues. J was trimmed by 3 bases and V by 4 bases; bases with no gene match: 5. The CDR3 nucleotides read TGTGCCACCAGTGACCCTAGCGGGAAGGACACCGGGGAGCTGTTTTTT. It specifies CATSDPSGKDTGELFF.

This sequence joins TRBV2 and TRBJ1-2, with D unresolved. Trimming removed 6 bases at V and 5 bases at J, with 7 bases between. Germline-derived CDR1 and CDR2 are SNHLY and FYNNEI. This CDR3 has 11 amino acids. The DNA for the CDR3 is TGTGCCAGCAGCAACAGATATGGCTACACCTTC. Translation gives CASSNRYGYTF. The full variable domain, its missing parts supplied by reference TRBV2 and TRBJ1-2, is EPEVTQTPSHQVTQMGQEVILRCVPISNHLYFYWYRQILGQKVEFLVSFYNNEISEKSEIFDDQFSVERPDGSNFTLKIRSTKLEDSAMYFCASSNRYGYTFGSGTRLTVV.

V gene TRBV5-4 combines with J gene TRBJ2-7; D ambiguous. The CDR3 is 15 amino acids. From germline, CDR1 is SGHNT and CDR2 YYREEE (reference sequence). Trimming took off 0 bases at V and 3 bases at J, with 13 bases between the two ends. The CDR3 is CASSLATNSYYEQYF. The CDR3 nucleotides read TGTGCCAGCAGCTTGGCCACGAACTCGTACTACGAGCAGTACTTC.

The chain has TRBV9 and TRBJ1-1; D not certain. The CDR3 extends over 14 amino acids. Trimming left V 4 bases short and J 4 bases short, with 14 bases between. Germline V gene sequence: CDR1 SGDLS, CDR2 YYNGEE. Here the CDR3 reads CASSKGSAVTEAFF. The CDR3 nucleotides read TGTGCCAGCAGCAAAGGGAGTGCAGTCACTGAAGCTTTCTTT.

J is TRBJ1-1 and V is TRBV29-1, with D perhaps TRBD1 (6 bases). V was pared by 6 bases and J by 1 base, with 15 bases between. Germline lookup yields CDR1 SQVTM and CDR2 ANQGSEA. The CDR3 loop spans 14 amino acids. CDR3 bases: TGCAGCGTAAAGAACAGGGTGGCGAACACTGAAGCTTTCTTT. Residues: CSVKNRVANTEAFF.

This chain connects TRBV12-5 to TRBJ1-1, with no clear D. There are 14 residues in the CDR3. Per the germline V gene, CDR1 is LGHNT and CDR2 is FRNRAP. Trimming took off 1 base at V and 1 base at J, with 7 bases between the two ends. The CDR3 DNA is TGTGCTAGTGGTTTGGGGGCGGGGAACACTGAAGCTTTCTTT. It encodes CASGLGAGNTEAFF.

This clone appeared once. This chain joins TRBV25-1 and TRBJ1-6, with 10 bases aligning to TRBD1. The junction had 5 bases not matched to a gene; V was cut back by 1 base and J by 11 bases. This CDR3 region has 15 residues. CDR1 is MGHDK, CDR2 SYGVNS, per germline. CDR3 bases: TGTGCCAGCAGTGAATCGGGACAGGGGTCCGCACCCCTCCACTTT. Translated: CASSESGQGSAPLHF. Looking up the rest from reference TRBV25-1 and TRBJ1-6 gives the full variable domain: EADIYQTPRYLVIGTGKKITLECSQTMGHDKMYWYQQDPGMELHLIHYSYGVNSTEKGDLSSESTVSRIRTEHFPLTLESARPSHTSQYLCASSESGQGSAPLHFGNGTRLTVT.

The chain carries TRBV5-1 and TRBJ1-2; the match to TRBD1 covers 9 bases. There are 14 residues in the CDR3. CDR1 and CDR2 from the germline V gene are SGHRS and YFSETQ. V gave up 6 bases and J gave up 9 bases; unmatched junction bases: 12. The CDR3 DNA sequence: TGCGCCAGCAAATTACAACCGGGACAGGGAAGCTACACCTTC. It is translated as CASKLQPGQGSYTF.

The chain is built from TRBV11-2 and TRBJ2-3; tentatively, D is TRBD2 (6 bases). The CDR3 extends over 15 amino acids. Between the trimmed V and J ends, which lost 1 base and 7 bases, there was a span of 15 bases. Germline V CDR1 and CDR2: SGHAT, FQNNGV. This CDR3 is CASSLGVGGKNTQYF. CDR3 bases: TGTGCCAGCAGCTTAGGGGTGGGCGGGAAAAATACGCAGTATTTT.

J is TRBJ1-3 and V is TRBV7-2; weak D call: TRBD1 (6 bases). CDR3 length equals 18 residues. V lost 5 bases and J lost 0, with 20 bases in between. Looked up from germline, CDR1 is SGHTA and CDR2 is FQGNSA. CDR3: CASSPPNPRGYSGNTIYF. The DNA for the CDR3 is TGTGCCAGCAGCCCCCCAAACCCCAGGGGATACTCTGGAAACACCATATATTTT. The complete variable domain, with remaining parts taken from reference TRBV7-2 and TRBJ1-3, reads GAGVSQSPSNKVTEKGKDVELRCDPISGHTALYWYRQSLGQGLEFLIYFQGNSAPDKSGLPSDRFSAERTGGSVSTLTIQRTQQEDSAVYLCASSPPNPRGYSGNTIYFGEGSWLTVV.

The J gene is TRBJ2-1, the V gene TRBV5-1; the match to TRBD2 covers 14 bases. The CDR3 runs 18 residues. V was pared by 4 bases and J by 0 bases, with 6 bases of the junction left unmatched. CDR1 is SGHRS and CDR2 is YFSETQ in the germline V gene. DNA for the CDR3: TGCGCCAGCAGCCCCGGACTAGCGGGGGGTCGCTCCTACAATGAGCAGTTCTTC. Translating it yields CASSPGLAGGRSYNEQFF.

The rearrangement links TRBV7-2 to TRBJ1-1; D ambiguous. Trimming took 3 bases from V and 0 from J, leaving 8 bases between them. This CDR3 region has 14 residues. Germline V gene data show CDR1 as SGHTA and CDR2 as FQGNSA. The CDR3 DNA reads TGTGCCAGCAGCTTTGCCGGGTTGAACACTGAAGCTTTCTTT. Translating it yields CASSFAGLNTEAFF.

This chain uses TRBV9 with TRBJ2-7; 13 bases are a match to TRBD2. This CDR3 is 16 amino acids long. Germline lookup yields CDR1 SGDLS and CDR2 YYNGEE. With V trimmed by 3 bases and J by 1 base, 4 bases remained unmatched. CDR3 amino acids: CASSGGLAGTSYEQYF. The CDR3 DNA reads as TGTGCCAGCAGCGGGGGACTAGCGGGAACTTCCTACGAGCAGTACTTC.

The rearrangement joins TRBV5-4 to TRBJ2-3, with 9 bases fitting TRBD1. J gave up 2 bases and V 4 bases, and 5 bases lay outside the gene matches. Germline lookup yields CDR1 SGHNT and CDR2 YYREEE (reference sequence). The CDR3 runs to 15 residues. The CDR3 DNA follows: TGTGCCAGCAGCAGGGGACAGGGTAACACAGATACGCAGTATTTT. Residues: CASSRGQGNTDTQYF.

This chain connects TRBV4-1 to TRBJ2-7, with 11 positions matching TRBD1. With V trimmed by 4 bases and J by 3 bases, 5 bases remained unmatched. CDR1 and CDR2 (germline): MGHRA, YSYEKL. CDR3 size: 15 residues. DNA for the CDR3: TGCGCCAGCAGCCGCGGACAGGGGGCAAGCTACGAGCAGTACTTC. Its translation: CASSRGQGASYEQYF.

The V and J genes are TRBV19 and TRBJ2-6, with a possible D match to TRBD2 (6 bases). The CDR3 length is 15 residues. CDR1 LNHDA and CDR2 SQIVND come from the germline V gene (reference sequence). The ends were cut back, 11 bases at V and 2 bases at J, with 16 bases in the middle. CDR3 sequence reads: CAVSARRAGANVLTF. CDR3 in DNA: TGTGCCGTATCGGCGCGGAGGGCTGGGGCCAACGTCCTGACTTTC.